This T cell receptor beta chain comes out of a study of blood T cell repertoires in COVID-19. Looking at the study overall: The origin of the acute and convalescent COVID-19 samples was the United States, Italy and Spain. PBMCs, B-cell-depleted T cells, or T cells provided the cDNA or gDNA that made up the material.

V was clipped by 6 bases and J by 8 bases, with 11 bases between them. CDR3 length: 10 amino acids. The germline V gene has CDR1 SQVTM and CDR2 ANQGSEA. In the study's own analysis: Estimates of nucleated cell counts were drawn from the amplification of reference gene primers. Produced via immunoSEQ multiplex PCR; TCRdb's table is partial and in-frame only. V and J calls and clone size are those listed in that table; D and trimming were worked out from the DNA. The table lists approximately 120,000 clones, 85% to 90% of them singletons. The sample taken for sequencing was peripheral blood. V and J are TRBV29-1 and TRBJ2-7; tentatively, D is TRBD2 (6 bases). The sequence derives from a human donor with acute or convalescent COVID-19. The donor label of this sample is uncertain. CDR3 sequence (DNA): TGCAGCGTAGCGGAGGGCAAGCAGTACTTC. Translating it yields CSVAEGKQYF.